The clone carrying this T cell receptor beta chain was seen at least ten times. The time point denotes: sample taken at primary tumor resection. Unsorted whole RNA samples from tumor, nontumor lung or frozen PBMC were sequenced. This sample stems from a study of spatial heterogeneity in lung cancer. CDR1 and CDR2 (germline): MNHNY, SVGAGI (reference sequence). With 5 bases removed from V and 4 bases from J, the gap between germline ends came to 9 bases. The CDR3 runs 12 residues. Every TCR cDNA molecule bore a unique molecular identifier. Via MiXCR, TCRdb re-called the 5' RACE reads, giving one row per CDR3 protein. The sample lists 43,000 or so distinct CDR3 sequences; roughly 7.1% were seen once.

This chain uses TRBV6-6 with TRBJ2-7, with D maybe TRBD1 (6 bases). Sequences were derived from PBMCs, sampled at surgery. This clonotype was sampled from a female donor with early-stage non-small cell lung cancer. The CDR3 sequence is CASSKQGYEQYF. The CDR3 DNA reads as TGTGCCAGCAGTAAACAGGGATACGAGCAGTACTTC.